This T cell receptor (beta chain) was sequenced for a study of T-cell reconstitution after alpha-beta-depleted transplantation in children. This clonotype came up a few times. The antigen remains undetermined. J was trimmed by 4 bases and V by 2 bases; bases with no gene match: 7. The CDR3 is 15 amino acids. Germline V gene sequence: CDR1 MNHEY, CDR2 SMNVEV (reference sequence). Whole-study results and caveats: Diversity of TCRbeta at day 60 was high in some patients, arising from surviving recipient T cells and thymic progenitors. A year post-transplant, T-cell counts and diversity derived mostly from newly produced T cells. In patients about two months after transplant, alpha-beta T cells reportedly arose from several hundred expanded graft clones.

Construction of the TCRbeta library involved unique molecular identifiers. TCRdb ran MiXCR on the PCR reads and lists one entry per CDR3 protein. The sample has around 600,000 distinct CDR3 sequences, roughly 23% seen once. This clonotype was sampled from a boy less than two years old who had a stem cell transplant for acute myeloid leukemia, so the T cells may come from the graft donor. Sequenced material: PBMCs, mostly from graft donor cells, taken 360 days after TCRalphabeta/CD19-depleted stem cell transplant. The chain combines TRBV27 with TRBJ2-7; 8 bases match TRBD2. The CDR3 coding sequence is TGTGCCAGCAGTTTAAGCGGGGGAGGAGATTACGAGCAGTACGTC. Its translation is CASSLSGGGDYEQYV.